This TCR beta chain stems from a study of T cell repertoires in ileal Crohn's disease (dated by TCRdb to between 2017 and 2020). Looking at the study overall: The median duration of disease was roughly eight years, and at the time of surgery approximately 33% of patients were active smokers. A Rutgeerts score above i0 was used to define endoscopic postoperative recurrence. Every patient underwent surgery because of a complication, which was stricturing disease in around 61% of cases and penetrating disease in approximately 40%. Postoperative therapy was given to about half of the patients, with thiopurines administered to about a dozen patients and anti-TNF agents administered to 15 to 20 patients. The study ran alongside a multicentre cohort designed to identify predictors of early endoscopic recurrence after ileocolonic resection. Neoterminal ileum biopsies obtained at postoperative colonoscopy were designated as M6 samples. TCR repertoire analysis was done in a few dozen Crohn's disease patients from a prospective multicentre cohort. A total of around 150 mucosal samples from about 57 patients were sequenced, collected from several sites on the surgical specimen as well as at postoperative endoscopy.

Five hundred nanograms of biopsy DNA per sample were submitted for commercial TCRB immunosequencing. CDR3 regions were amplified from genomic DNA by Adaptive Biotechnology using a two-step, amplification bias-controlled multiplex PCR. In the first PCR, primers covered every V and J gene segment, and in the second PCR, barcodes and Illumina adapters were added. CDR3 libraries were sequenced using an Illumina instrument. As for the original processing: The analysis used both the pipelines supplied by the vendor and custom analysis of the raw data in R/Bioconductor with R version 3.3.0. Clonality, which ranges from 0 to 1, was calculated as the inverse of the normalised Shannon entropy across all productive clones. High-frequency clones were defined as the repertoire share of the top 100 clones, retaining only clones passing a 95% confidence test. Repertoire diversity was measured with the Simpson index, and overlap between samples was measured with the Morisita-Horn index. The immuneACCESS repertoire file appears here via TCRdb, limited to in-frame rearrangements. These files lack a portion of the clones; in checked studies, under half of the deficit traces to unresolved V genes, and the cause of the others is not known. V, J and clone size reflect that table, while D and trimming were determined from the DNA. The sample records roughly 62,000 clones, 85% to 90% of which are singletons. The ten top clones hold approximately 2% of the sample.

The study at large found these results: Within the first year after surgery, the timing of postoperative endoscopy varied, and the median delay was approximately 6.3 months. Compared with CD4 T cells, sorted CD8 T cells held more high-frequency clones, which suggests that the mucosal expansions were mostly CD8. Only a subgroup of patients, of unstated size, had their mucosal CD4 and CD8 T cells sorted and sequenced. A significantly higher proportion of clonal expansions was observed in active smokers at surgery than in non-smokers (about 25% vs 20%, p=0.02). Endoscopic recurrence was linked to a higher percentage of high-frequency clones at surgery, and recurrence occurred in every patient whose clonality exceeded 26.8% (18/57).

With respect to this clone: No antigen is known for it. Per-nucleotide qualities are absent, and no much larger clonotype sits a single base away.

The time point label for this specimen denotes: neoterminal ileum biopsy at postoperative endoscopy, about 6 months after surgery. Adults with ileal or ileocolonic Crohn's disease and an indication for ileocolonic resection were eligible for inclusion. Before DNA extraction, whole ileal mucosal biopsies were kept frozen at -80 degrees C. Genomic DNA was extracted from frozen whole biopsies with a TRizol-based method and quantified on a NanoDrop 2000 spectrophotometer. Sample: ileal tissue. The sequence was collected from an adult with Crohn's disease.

CDR3 loop: CAISGTGSGTSEAFF. Here is the DNA: TGTGCCATCAGTGGGACAGGGTCGGGGACCTCTGAAGCTTTCTTT. Recombination connected TRBV10-3 to TRBJ1-1, and 8 junction bases match TRBD1. At the junction V is shortened by 4 bases and J by 6 bases; bases outside the gene matches: 10. The CDR3 measures 15 amino acids from cysteine to phenylalanine. Only the CDR3 part of the read is kept: 45 bases, read in frame from the first base. As encoded in the germline V gene, CDR1 is ENHRY while CDR2 is SYGVKD.